A selection of T cell receptor beta chains follows, all from one sample in a study of Ad26.COV2.S vaccination and SARS-CoV-2 variants. Assay: immunoSEQ multiplex PCR; the TCRdb copy retains only in-frame clones and omits some. The sample has about 350,000 clones; about 91% are singletons. The sample in question was peripheral blood, obtained after recovery from COVID-19. The receptors originated from a human donor who had recovered from COVID-19. The CDR3 runs from the conserved cysteine through the conserved F or W. The D gene is left open where the match is weak. Size is stated for part of the rows, as once, few or many counts, or as a class when the clone is expanded.

cdr3_aa: CASSDWGLGANVLTF
cdr3_nt: TGTGCCAGCAGTGACTGGGGGCTAGGGGCCAACGTCCTGACTTTC
clone_size: NA
j_call: TRBJ2-6
v_call: TRBV2
d_call: NA

cdr3_aa: CASSTISSNTEAFF
cdr3_nt: TGTGCCAGCAGCACTATAAGCAGCAACACTGAAGCTTTCTTT
clone_size: once
j_call: TRBJ1-1
v_call: TRBV5-4
d_call: NA

cdr3_aa: CASSLQGEGNTIYF
cdr3_nt: TGTGCCAGCAGCTTACAGGGGGAAGGAAACACCATATATTTT
clone_size: NA
j_call: TRBJ1-3
v_call: TRBV5-4
d_call: TRBD1

cdr3_aa: CASSPATFSGNTIYF
cdr3_nt: TGTGCCAGCAGCCCGGCGACCTTCTCTGGAAACACCATATATTTT
clone_size: NA
j_call: TRBJ1-3
v_call: TRBV11-2
d_call: NA

cdr3_aa: CASSQDRLTGNTIYF
cdr3_nt: TGTGCCAGCAGCCAAGACAGGTTGACTGGAAACACCATATATTTT
clone_size: NA
j_call: TRBJ1-3
v_call: TRBV16
d_call: NA

cdr3_aa: CASRGSLTQYF
cdr3_nt: TGTGCCAGTAGGGGATCCCTTACGCAGTATTTT
clone_size: NA
j_call: TRBJ2-3
v_call: TRBV19
d_call: NA

cdr3_aa: CASRQKSQGETQYF
cdr3_nt: TGTGCCAGCAGACAGAAAAGCCAGGGAGAGACCCAGTACTTC
clone_size: NA
j_call: TRBJ2-5
v_call: TRBV7-2
d_call: NA

cdr3_aa: CASSPTGGQPQHF
cdr3_nt: TGTGCCAGCAGCCCTACTGGAGGTCAGCCCCAGCATTTT
clone_size: NA
j_call: TRBJ1-5
v_call: TRBV3-1/TRBV3-2
d_call: NA

cdr3_aa: CASGLVPGGTEAFF
cdr3_nt: TGTGCTAGTGGTTTGGTACCAGGAGGGACTGAAGCTTTCTTT
clone_size: NA
j_call: TRBJ1-1
v_call: TRBV12-5
d_call: NA

cdr3_aa: CASSAWGHALTGELFF
cdr3_nt: TGTGCCAGCAGCGCCTGGGGACACGCACTGACCGGGGAGCTGTTTTTT
clone_size: NA
j_call: TRBJ2-2
v_call: TRBV7-9
d_call: NA